This T cell receptor beta chain appears in the sequencing data of a study of CD8 T cells in ankylosing spondylitis. General study findings and limits: Disease-linked clones reportedly concentrated significantly in matched ankylosing spondylitis synovial fluid. A motif of 7 to 9 highly homologous TCR beta variants was seen as apparently characteristic of ankylosing spondylitis blood.

Scientists made TCR beta libraries using quantitative 5'-RACE with molecular barcodes. One entry per CDR3 protein, called by TCRdb with MiXCR from the 5' RACE reads. The repertoire holds approximately 500,000 distinct CDR3 sequences, with approximately 12% as singletons. As to this clonotype: The antigen is not known.

The CDR3 spans 15 residues. The germline V gene encodes CDR1 DFQATT and CDR2 SNEGSKA (reference sequence). Trimming stripped 1 base from V and 1 base from J, with 12 bases between. The V and J genes are TRBV20-1 and TRBJ2-3; a weak D match, TRBD2 (5 bases). Material: blood, either unsorted or a sorted T cell fraction (not recorded which). The TCR was taken from a male donor with ankylosing spondylitis. The CDR3 DNA is TGCAGTGCTAGAGTCTTTCGGGAAGGCACAGATACGCAGTATTTT. Translation: CSARVFREGTDTQYF.